Following are 5 T cell receptor beta chains from one sample sequenced in a study of T cells after yellow fever vaccination. TCRdb recomputed calls from the 5' RACE reads with MiXCR, one row per CDR3 protein. The sample consists of some 260,000 distinct CDR3 sequences, roughly 5.6% of them appearing once. Sequenced here: CD4+ T cells sorted from PBMCs, sampled on the day of the yellow fever booster vaccination. The source is a man in his late teens or twenties who received the YFV17D yellow fever vaccine.

The rearrangement uses TRBV11-2 and TRBJ2-7; TRBD2 matches at 8 bases. The CDR3 is made up of 16 amino acids. With 4 bases clipped from V and 11 bases from J, the junction kept 19 bases outside the gene matches. From germline, CDR1 is SGHAT and CDR2 FQNNGV. The CDR3 region has the DNA TGTGCCAGCAGCTCCAGCGGGAGCGGGGTCCCGGGGGTCGAGTACGTC. Translated, it gives CASSSSGSGVPGVEYV.

There are a few counts of this clonotype. The chain has TRBV24-1 and TRBJ2-1; perhaps TRBD1 as D (6 bases). Germline CDR1 reads KGHDR; CDR2 reads SFDVKD. The ends were cut back, 7 bases at V and 10 bases at J, with 19 bases in the middle. The CDR3 covers 14 residues. The CDR3 sequence is CATSGRGKGGEQFF. The DNA for the CDR3 is TGTGCCACCAGCGGCAGGGGTAAGGGTGGGGAGCAGTTCTTC.

The V and J genes are TRBV10-3 and TRBJ1-1; possibly TRBD1 for D (5 bases). V lost 5 bases and J 5 bases, leaving 15 bases between the germline ends. The V gene's germline CDR1 is ENHRY and CDR2 SYGVKD. The CDR3 loop spans 14 amino acids. The CDR3 DNA is TGTGCCATCAGTCAACAGGAGAGAGGAACTGAAGCTTTCTTT. This translates into CAISQQERGTEAFF.

The table lists this clonotype with many counts. This rearrangement joins TRBV5-1 to TRBJ1-1; 7 bases are a match to TRBD1. This CDR3 is 18 amino acids long. Germline CDR1 SGHRS, CDR2 YFSETQ. V gave up 2 bases and J gave up 0 bases; unmatched junction bases: 13. The CDR3 sequence: CASSFSRTGTLMNTEAFF. The DNA of the CDR3 is TGCGCCAGCAGCTTTTCCCGGACAGGAACCCTTATGAACACTGAAGCTTTCTTT.

The chain has TRBV7-8 and TRBJ1-6; D not resolved. The CDR3 contains 14 residues. Looked up from germline, CDR1 is SGHVS and CDR2 is FQNEAQ. V shed 3 bases and J shed 5 bases, with 8 bases lying between them. The CDR3 spells CASSFRLDNSPLHF. In nucleotides, the CDR3 is TGTGCCAGCAGCTTCCGGTTGGATAATTCACCCCTCCACTTT.